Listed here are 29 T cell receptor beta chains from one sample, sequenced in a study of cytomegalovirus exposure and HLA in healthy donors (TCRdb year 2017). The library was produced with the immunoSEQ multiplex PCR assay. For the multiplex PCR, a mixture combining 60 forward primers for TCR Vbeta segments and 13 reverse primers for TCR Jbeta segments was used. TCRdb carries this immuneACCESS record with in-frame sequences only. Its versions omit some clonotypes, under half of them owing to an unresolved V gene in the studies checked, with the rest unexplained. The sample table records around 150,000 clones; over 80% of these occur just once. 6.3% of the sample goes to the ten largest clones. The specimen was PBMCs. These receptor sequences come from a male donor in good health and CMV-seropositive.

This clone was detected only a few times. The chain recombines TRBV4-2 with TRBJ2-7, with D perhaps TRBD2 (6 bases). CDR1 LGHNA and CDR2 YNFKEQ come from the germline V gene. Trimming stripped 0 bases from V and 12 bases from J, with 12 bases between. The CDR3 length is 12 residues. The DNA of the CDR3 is TGTGCCAGCAGCCAAGATAGGAGGGAGTGGTACTTC. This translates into CASSQDRREWYF.

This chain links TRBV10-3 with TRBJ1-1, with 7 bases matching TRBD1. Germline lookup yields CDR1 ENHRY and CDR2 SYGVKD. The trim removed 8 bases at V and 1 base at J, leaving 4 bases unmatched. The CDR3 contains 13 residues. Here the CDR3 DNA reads TGTGCCATCCACAGGGGCCCGAACACTGAAGCTTTCTTT. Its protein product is CAIHRGPNTEAFF.

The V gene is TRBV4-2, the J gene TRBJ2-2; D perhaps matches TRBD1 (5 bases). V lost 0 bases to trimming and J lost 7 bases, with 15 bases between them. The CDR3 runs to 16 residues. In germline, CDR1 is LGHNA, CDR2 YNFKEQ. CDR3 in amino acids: CASSQEAGKKIGELFF. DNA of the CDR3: TGTGCCAGCAGCCAAGAGGCAGGGAAGAAAATCGGGGAGCTGTTTTTT.

The CDR3 nucleotides read TGTGCCAGCAGCTTGGCGCAGGGACAGGGTTATGGCTACACCTTC. Its translation is CASSLAQGQGYGYTF. The chain joins TRBV5-4 to TRBJ1-2, with 9 nucleotides matching TRBD1. Trimming removed 0 bases from V and 5 bases from J; junction bases left unmatched: 5. CDR1 is SGHNT and CDR2 is YYREEE in the germline V gene (reference sequence). The CDR3 totals 15 residues. The variable domain in full, with the rest retrieved from reference TRBV5-4 and TRBJ1-2, is ETGVTQSPTHLIKTRGQQVTLRCSSQSGHNTVSWYQQALGQGPQFIFQYYREEENGRGNFPPRFSGLQFPNYSSELNVNALELDDSALYLCASSLAQGQGYGYTFGSGTRLTVV.

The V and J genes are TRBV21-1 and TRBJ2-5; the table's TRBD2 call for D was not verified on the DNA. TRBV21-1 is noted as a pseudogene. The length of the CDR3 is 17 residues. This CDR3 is CASSMGGREACQETQYF. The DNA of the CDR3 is TGTGCCAGCAGCATGGGGGGGCGGGAGGCGTGCCAAGAGACCCAGTACTTC.

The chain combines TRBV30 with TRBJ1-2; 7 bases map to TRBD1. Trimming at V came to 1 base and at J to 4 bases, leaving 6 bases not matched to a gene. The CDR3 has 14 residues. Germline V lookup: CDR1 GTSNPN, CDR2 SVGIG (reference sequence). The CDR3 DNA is TGTGCCTGGAGTGGACAGGGACCCTCCTATGGCTACACCTTC. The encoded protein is CAWSGQGPSYGYTF.

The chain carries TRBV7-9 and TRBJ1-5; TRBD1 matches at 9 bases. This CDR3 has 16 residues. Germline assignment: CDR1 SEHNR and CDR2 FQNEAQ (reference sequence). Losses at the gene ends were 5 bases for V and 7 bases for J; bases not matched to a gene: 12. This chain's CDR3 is CASSGRTGGYVQPQHF. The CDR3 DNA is TGTGCCAGCAGCGGACGAACAGGGGGCTATGTGCAGCCCCAGCATTTT.

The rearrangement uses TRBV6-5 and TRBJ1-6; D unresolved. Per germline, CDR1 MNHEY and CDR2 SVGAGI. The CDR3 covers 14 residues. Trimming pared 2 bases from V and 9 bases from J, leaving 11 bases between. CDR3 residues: CASSYPDGGSPLHF. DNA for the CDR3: TGTGCCAGCAGTTACCCGGATGGCGGTTCACCCCTCCACTTT.

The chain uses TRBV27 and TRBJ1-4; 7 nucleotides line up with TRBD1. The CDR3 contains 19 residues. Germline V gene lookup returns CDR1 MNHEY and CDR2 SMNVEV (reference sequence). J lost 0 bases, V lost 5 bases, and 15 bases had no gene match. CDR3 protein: CASSPHPDRLRATNEKLFF. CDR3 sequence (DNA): TGTGCCAGCAGTCCCCACCCGGACAGGTTGAGGGCAACTAATGAAAAACTGTTTTTT.

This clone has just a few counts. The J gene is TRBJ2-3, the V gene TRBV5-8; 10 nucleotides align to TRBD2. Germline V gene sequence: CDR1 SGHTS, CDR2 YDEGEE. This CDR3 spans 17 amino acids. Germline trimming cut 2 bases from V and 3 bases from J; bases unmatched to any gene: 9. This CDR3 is CASSFQGTSGITDTQYF. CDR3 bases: TGTGCCAGCAGCTTTCAGGGCACTAGCGGGATTACAGATACGCAGTATTTT. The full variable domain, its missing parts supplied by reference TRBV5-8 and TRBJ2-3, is EAGVTQSPTHLIKTRGQQATLRCSPISGHTSVYWYQQALGLGLQFLLWYDEGEERNRGNFPPRFSGRQFPNYSSELNVNALELEDSALYLCASSFQGTSGITDTQYFGPGTRLTVL.

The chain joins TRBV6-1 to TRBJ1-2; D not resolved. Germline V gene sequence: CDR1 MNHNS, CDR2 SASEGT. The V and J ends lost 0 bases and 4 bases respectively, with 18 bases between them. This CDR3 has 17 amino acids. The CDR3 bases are TGTGCCAGCAGTGAAGCCAGAGGTTTAGTCGGTCTCTATGGCTACACCTTC. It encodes CASSEARGLVGLYGYTF.

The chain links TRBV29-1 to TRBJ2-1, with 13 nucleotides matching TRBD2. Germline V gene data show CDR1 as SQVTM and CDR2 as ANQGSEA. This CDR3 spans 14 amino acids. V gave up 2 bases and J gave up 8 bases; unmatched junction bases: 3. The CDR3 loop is CSVETSGRADEQFF. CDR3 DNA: TGCAGCGTTGAAACTAGCGGGAGGGCCGATGAGCAGTTCTTC.

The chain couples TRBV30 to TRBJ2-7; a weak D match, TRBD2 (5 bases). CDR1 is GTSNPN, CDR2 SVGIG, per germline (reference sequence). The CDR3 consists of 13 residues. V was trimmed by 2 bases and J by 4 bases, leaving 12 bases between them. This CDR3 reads CAWSSSRTYEQYF. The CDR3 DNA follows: TGTGCCTGGAGTAGTAGCCGGACTTACGAGCAGTACTTC.

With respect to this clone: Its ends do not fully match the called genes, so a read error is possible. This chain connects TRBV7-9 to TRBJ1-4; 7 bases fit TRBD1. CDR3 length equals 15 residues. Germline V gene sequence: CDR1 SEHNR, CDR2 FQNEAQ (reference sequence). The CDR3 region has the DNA TGTTCCAGCAGCTTAAAGGGACAGACTAATGAAAAACTGTTTTTT. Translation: CSSSLKGQTNEKLFF.

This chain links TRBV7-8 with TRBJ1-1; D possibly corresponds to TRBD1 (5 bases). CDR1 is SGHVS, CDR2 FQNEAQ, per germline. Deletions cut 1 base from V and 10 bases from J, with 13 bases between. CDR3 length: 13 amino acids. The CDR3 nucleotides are TGTGCCAGCAGCTTAGGGACACTTTGGGGAGCTTTCTTT. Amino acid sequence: CASSLGTLWGAFF.

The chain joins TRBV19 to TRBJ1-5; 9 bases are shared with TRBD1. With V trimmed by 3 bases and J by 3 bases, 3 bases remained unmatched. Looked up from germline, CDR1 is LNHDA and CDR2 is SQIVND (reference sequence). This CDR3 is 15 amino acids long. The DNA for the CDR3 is TGTGCCAGTAGTATCTTACAGGGGGCCAATCAGCCCCAGCATTTT. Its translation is CASSILQGANQPQHF.

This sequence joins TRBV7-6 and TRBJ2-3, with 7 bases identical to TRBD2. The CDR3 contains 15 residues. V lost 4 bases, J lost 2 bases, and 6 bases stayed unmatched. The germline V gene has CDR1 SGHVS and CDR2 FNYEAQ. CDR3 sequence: CASSSGTTYTDTQYF. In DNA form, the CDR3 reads TGTGCCAGCAGCTCCGGGACTACCTACACAGATACGCAGTATTTT.

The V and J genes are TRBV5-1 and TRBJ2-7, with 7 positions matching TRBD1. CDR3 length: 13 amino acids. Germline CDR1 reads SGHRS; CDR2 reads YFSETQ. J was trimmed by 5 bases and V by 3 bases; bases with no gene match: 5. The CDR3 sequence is CASSSSGTDEQYF. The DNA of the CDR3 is TGCGCCAGCAGCTCGTCGGGGACAGACGAGCAGTACTTC.

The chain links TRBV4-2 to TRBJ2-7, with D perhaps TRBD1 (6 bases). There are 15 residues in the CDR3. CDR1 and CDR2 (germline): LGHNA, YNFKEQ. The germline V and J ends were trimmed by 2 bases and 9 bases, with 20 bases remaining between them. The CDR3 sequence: CASSQKGRRGAVQYF. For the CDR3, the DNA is TGTGCCAGCAGCCAAAAAGGGCGCAGGGGTGCTGTGCAGTACTTC.

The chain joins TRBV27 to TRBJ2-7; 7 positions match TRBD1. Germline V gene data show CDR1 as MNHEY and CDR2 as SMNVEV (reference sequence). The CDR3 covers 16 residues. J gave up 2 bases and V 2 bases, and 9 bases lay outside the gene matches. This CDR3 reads CASSLTQRGGPYEQYF. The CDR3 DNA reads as TGTGCCAGCAGTTTAACCCAAAGAGGGGGCCCCTACGAGCAGTACTTC.

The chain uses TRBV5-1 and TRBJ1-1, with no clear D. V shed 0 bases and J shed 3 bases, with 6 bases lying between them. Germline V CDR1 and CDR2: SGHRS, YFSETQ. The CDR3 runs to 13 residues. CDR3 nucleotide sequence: TGCGCCAGCAGCTTGGACCAGGACACTGAAGCTTTCTTT. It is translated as CASSLDQDTEAFF.

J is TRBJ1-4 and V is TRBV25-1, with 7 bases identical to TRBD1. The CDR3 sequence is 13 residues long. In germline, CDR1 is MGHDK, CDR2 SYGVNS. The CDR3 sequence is CASQGGFHEKLFF. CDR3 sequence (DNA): TGTGCTTCGCAGGGGGGTTTCCATGAAAAACTGTTTTTT.

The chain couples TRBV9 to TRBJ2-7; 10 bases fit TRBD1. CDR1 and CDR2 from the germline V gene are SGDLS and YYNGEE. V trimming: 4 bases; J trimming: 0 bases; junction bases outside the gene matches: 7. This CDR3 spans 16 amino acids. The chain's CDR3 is CASSSRDRGLSYEQYF. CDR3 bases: TGTGCCAGCAGCAGCCGGGACAGGGGTCTCTCCTACGAGCAGTACTTC.

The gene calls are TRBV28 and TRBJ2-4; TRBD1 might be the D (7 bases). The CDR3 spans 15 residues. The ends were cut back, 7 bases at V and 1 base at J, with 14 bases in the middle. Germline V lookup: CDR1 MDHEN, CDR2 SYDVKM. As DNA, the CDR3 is TGTGCCAGCACGGAGGGGGCGGCGGCCAAAAACATTCAGTACTTC. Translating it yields CASTEGAAAKNIQYF.

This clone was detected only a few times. CDR3 nucleotide sequence: TGTGCCTGGAGTAGGGACAGACCTGTGGGCTACACCTTC. Translated: CAWSRDRPVGYTF. The V call is TRBV30, the J call TRBJ1-2, with 7 positions matching TRBD1. V was clipped by 2 bases and J by 8 bases; unmatched bases: 8. There are 13 residues in the CDR3. Germline V gene sequence: CDR1 GTSNPN, CDR2 SVGIG (reference sequence). Full variable domain (remainder filled in from reference TRBV30 and TRBJ1-2): SQTIHQWPATLVQPVGSPLSLECTVEGTSNPNLYWYRQAAGRGLQLLFYSVGIGQISSEVPQNLSASRPQDRQFILSSKKLLLSDSGFYLCAWSRDRPVGYTFGSGTRLTVV.

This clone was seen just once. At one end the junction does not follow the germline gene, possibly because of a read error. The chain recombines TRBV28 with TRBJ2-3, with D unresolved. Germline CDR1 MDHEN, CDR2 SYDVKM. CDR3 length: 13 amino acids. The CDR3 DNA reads TGTGCCAGCAGTTTGCTGATGGCAGATACACAGTATTTT. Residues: CASSLLMADTQYF.

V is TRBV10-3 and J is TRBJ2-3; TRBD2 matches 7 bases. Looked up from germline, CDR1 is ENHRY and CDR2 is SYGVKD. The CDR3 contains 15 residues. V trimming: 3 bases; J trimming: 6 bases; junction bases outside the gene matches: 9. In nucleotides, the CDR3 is TGTGCCATCAGTGATTGGGGAGGGCCAGAGGATACGCAGTATTTT. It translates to CAISDWGGPEDTQYF.

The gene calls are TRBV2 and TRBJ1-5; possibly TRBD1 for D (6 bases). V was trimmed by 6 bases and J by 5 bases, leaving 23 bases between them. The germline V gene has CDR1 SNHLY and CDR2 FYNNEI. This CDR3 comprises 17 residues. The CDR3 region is CASSAIQIRTEDQPQHF. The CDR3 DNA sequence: TGTGCCAGCAGCGCCATACAGATCCGGACAGAAGATCAGCCCCAGCATTTT.

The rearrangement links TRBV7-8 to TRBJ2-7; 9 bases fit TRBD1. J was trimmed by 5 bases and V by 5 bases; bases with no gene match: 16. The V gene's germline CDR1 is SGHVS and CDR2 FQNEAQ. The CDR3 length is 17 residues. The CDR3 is CASSPFGARDRVNEQYF. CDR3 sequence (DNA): TGTGCCAGCAGCCCCTTCGGGGCCCGGGACAGGGTTAACGAGCAGTACTTC.